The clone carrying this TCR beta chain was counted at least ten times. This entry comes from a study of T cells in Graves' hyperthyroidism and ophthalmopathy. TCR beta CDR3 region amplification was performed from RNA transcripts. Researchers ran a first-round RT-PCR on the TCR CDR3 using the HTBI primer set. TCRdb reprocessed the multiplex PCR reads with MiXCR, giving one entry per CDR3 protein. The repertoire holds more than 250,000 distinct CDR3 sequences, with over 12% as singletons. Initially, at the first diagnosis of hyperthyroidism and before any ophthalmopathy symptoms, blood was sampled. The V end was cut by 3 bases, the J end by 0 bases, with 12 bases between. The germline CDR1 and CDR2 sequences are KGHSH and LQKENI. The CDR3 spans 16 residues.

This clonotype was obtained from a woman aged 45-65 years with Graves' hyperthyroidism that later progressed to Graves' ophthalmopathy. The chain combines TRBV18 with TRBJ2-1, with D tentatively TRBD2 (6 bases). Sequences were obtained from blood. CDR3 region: CASSPNRGSSYNEQFF. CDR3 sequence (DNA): TGTGCCAGCTCACCTAATCGGGGGAGCTCCTACAATGAGCAGTTCTTC.